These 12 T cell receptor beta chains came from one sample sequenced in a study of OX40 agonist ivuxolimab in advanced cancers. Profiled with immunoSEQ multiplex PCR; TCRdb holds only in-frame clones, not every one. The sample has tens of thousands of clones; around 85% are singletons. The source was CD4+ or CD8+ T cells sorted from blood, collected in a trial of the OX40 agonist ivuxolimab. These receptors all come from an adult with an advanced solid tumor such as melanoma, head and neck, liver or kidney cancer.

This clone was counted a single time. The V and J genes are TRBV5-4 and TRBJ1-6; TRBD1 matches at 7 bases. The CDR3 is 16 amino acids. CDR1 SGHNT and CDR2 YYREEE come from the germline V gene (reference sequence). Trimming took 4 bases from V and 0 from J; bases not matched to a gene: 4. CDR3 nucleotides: TGTGCCAGCAGCCCCCCAGGGGGCTCCTATAATTCACCCCTCCACTTT. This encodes CASSPPGGSYNSPLHF. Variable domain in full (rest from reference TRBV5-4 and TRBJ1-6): ETGVTQSPTHLIKTRGQQVTLRCSSQSGHNTVSWYQQALGQGPQFIFQYYREEENGRGNFPPRFSGLQFPNYSSELNVNALELDDSALYLCASSPPGGSYNSPLHFGNGTRLTVT.

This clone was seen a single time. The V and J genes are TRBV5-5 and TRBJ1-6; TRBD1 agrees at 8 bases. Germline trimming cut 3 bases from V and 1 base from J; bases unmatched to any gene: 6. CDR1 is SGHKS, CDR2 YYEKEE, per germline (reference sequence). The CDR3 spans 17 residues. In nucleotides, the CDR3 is TGTGCCAGCAGCTCCGCAGGGGGCAGGTCCTATAATTCACCCCTCCACTTT. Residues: CASSSAGGRSYNSPLHF.

The CDR3 DNA follows: TGCGCCAGCAGCCGGCCCGAGGAAAAACTGTTTTTT. Translation gives CASSRPEEKLFF. This chain connects TRBV5-1 to TRBJ1-4, with D unclear. The CDR3 has 12 amino acids. Trimming took off 4 bases at V and 8 bases at J, with 9 bases between the two ends. CDR1 is SGHRS, CDR2 YFSETQ, per germline. Full variable domain (remainder filled in from reference TRBV5-1 and TRBJ1-4): KAGVTQTPRYLIKTRGQQVTLSCSPISGHRSVSWYQQTPGQGLQFLFEYFSETQRNKGNFPGRFSGRQFSNSRSEMNVSTLELGDSALYLCASSRPEEKLFFGSGTQLSVL.

The CDR3 here is CASSSRWLAGAKAYEQYF. CDR3 in DNA: TGTGCCAGCAGCTCCCGGTGGCTAGCGGGGGCGAAGGCCTACGAGCAGTACTTC. The rearrangement uses TRBV7-2 and TRBJ2-7, with 10 positions matching TRBD2. V dropped 4 bases and J dropped 2; count of bases not matched to a gene: 14. The CDR3 extends over 18 amino acids. CDR1 and CDR2 (germline): SGHTA, FQGNSA.

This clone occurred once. Here the CDR3 reads CASIPGLWNYGYTF. The CDR3 DNA reads as TGTGCCAGCATCCCGGGACTCTGGAACTATGGCTACACCTTC. The chain is built from TRBV28 and TRBJ1-2; TRBD1 might be the D (5 bases). The CDR3 has 14 residues. The germline V and J ends were trimmed by 7 bases and 2 bases, with 14 bases remaining between them. CDR1 and CDR2 (germline): MDHEN, SYDVKM.

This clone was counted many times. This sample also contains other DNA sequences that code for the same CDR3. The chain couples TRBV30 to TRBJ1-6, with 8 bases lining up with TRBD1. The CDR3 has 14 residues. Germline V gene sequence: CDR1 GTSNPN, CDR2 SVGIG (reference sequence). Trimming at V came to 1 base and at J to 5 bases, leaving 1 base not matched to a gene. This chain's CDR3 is CAWSAGQDNSPLHF. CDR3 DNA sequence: TGTGCCTGGAGTGCGGGACAGGATAATTCACCCCTCCACTTT.

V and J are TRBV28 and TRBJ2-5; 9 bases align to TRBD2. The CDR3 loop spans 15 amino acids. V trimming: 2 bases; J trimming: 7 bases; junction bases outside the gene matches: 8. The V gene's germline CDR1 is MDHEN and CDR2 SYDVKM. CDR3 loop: CASSLVLAGPSTQYF. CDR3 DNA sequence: TGTGCCAGCAGTTTAGTACTAGCGGGTCCGTCGACCCAGTACTTC.

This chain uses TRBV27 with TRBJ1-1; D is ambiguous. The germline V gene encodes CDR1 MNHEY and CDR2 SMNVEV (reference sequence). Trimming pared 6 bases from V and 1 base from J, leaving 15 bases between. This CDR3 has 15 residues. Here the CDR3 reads CASRTRPTRNTEAFF. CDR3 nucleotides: TGTGCCAGCAGGACCCGTCCAACCCGGAACACTGAAGCTTTCTTT.

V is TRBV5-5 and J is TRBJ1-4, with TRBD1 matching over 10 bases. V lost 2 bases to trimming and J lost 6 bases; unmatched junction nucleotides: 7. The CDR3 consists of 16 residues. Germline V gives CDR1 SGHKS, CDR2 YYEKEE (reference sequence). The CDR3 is CASSFSIGQGDEKLFF. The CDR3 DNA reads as TGTGCCAGCAGCTTCAGCATAGGACAGGGGGATGAAAAACTGTTTTTT.

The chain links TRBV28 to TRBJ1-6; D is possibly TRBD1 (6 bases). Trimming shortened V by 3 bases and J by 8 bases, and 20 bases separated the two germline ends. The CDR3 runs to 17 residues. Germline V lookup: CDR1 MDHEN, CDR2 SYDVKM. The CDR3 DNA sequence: TGTGCCAGCAGTTTCCATCCCTCCAGGGGCGTTGATTCACCCCTCCACTTT. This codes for CASSFHPSRGVDSPLHF.

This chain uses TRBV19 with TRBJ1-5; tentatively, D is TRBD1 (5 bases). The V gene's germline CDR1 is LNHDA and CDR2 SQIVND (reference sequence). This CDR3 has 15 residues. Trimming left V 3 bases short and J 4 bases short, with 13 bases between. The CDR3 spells CASSMSGRSNQPQHF. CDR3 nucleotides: TGTGCCAGTAGTATGTCAGGGCGTAGTAATCAGCCCCAGCATTTT.

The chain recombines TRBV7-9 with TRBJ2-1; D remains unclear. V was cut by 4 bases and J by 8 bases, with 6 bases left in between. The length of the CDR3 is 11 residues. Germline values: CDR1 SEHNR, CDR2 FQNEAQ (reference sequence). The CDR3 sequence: CASSSGDEQFF. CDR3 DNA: TGTGCCAGCAGCTCAGGCGATGAGCAGTTCTTC.